The table lists the clone carrying this TCR beta chain with a count of one. Relative to the germline gene, one junction end is altered; a read error may explain this. The CDR3 spans 10 residues. Recovered Cohort 3 donors showed two negative PCRs, clearance, or symptom resolution. This entry belongs to a study of blood T cell repertoires in COVID-19. The wider study: The analysed material was cDNA or gDNA that came from T cells, B-cell-depleted T cells, or PBMCs.

Libraries were prepared by immunoSEQ multiplex PCR; TCRdb keeps only in-frame clonotypes and omits some of them. The sample shows a few hundred thousand clones, around 83% of them seen only once. This clonotype originated in a woman between 45 and 65 years old who had recovered from COVID-19. The genes are TRBV12-3 or TRBV12-4 and TRBJ2-3; 7 bases are shared with TRBD2. Sequencing input: PBMCs or T cells enriched from blood (not recorded which). The CDR3 is CASSRGSHTF. The CDR3 region has the DNA TGTGCCAGCAGCCGCGGGAGCCACACTTTT.